This TCR beta chain appears in the sequencing data of a study of shared clonotypes between healthy human individuals. Naive CD4+ cells were CD45RA-selected; the remaining cells were memory. A remark on this clone: Its cognate antigen is unknown.

Germline lookup yields CDR1 SGHTA and CDR2 FQGTGA. V shed 2 bases and J shed 9 bases, with 14 bases lying between them. The CDR3 loop spans 14 amino acids. Points from the study as a whole: An effect of sequencing depth on clonotype sharing among donors was expected.

Assay execution proceeded at the deep level. Assay used: immunoSEQ multiplex PCR; TCRdb lists only in-frame clones, some missing. Among just under 350,000 clones listed, about 73% were seen once. Input material: memory CD4+ T cells sorted from blood. Subset: CD45RA-negative fraction. This TCR derives from a man aged 25-45 years in good health. V and J are TRBV7-3 and TRBJ2-1; D gene unclear. In nucleotides, the CDR3 is TGTGCCAGCAGCTTAGACGGGTTCGTGGGTGAGCAGTTCTTC. Protein product: CASSLDGFVGEQFF.